A single sample gave rise to the 30 T cell receptor beta chains below, sequenced in a study of T-cell memory formation after mild COVID-19. One entry per CDR3 protein results from TCRdb running MiXCR on the 5' RACE reads. The sample has about 310,000 distinct CDR3 sequences; around 15% are singletons. The source material was PBMCs or a T cell subset sorted from them (not recorded which). Receptors were obtained from a man between 18 and 35 years old who had mild COVID-19 (a few samples of this study predate the infection). Cell type and time point are not known.

This clonotype was picked up a small number of times. This chain joins TRBV7-8 and TRBJ2-5, with a weak D call TRBD1 (6 bases). CDR3 size: 14 residues. V lost 5 bases and J 5 bases, leaving 15 bases between the germline ends. Germline V CDR1 and CDR2: SGHVS, FQNEAQ. The CDR3 DNA follows: TGTGCCAGCAGCCGCAACAGGGCAGGGGAGACCCAGTACTTC. It codes for CASSRNRAGETQYF.

The genes are TRBV4-2 and TRBJ2-5, with D unclear. The CDR3 is 13 amino acids. CDR1 LGHNA and CDR2 YNFKEQ come from the germline V gene. The V and J ends lost 0 bases and 0 bases respectively, with 2 bases between them. The CDR3 nucleotides are TGTGCCAGCAGCCAAGACTACCAAGAGACCCAGTACTTC. Its protein product is CASSQDYQETQYF.

This clonotype was seen just once. The chain has TRBV7-6 and TRBJ2-2; either TRBD1 or TRBD2 may fit D (5 bases each). CDR1 is SGHVS and CDR2 is FNYEAQ in the germline V gene. V dropped 4 bases and J dropped 0 bases, with 18 bases sitting between them. The CDR3 has 18 amino acids. The DNA for the CDR3 is TGTGCCAGCAGCTGGGGGATCGTCTGGTCTTCGAACACCGGGGAGCTGTTTTTT. It encodes CASSWGIVWSSNTGELFF.

This clonotype turned up a few times. A read error may explain this, as a much larger clone is one base away. The chain employs TRBV7-9 and TRBJ1-1, with D hard to call. Trimming pared 0 bases from V and 1 base from J, leaving 3 bases between. The CDR3 length is 13 residues. Germline CDR1 SEHNR, CDR2 FQNEAQ (reference sequence). CDR3 sequence reads: CASSLAKNTEAFF. The CDR3 bases are TGTGCCAGCAGCTTAGCCAAGAACACTGAAGCTTTCTTT.

The chain carries TRBV7-8 and TRBJ1-3; D is perhaps TRBD1 (6 bases). Germline lookup yields CDR1 SGHVS and CDR2 FQNEAQ. The CDR3 runs to 15 residues. V was shortened by 1 base and J by 4 bases, with 11 bases between the two germline ends. CDR3: CASSLGRQAGNTIYF. CDR3 DNA: TGTGCCAGCAGCTTAGGGAGACAGGCAGGAAACACCATATATTTT. The whole variable domain, remainder taken from reference TRBV7-8 and TRBJ1-3, is GAGVSQSPRYKVAKRGQDVALRCDPISGHVSLFWYQQALGQGPEFLTYFQNEAQLDKSGLPSDRFFAERPEGSVSTLKIQRTQQEDSAVYLCASSLGRQAGNTIYFGEGSWLTVV.

J is TRBJ2-5 and V is TRBV11-2; D unclear. The germline V gene encodes CDR1 SGHAT and CDR2 FQNNGV. The CDR3 contains 15 residues. Trimming shortened V by 1 base and J by 5 bases, and 14 bases separated the two germline ends. CDR3 amino acids: CASSLGVLVGETQYF. CDR3 in DNA: TGTGCCAGCAGCTTAGGGGTCTTGGTCGGTGAGACCCAGTACTTC.

The chain employs TRBV12-3 or TRBV12-4 and TRBJ1-2, with D tentatively TRBD1 (6 bases). Trimming removed 10 bases from V and 7 bases from J, with 19 bases in between. This CDR3 is built from 13 residues. CDR3 in amino acids: CATQGTGLAGYTF. CDR3 DNA sequence: TGTGCCACCCAGGGGACTGGACTGGCTGGCTACACCTTC.

This chain joins TRBV7-9 and TRBJ1-4, with a possible D match to TRBD1 (5 bases). Germline CDR1 SEHNR, CDR2 FQNEAQ (reference sequence). The CDR3 length is 15 residues. Trimming removed 3 bases at V and 5 bases at J, with 13 bases between. Here the CDR3 DNA reads TGTGCCAGCAGCTTTACGGGGACCCGAAATGAAAAACTGTTTTTT. This encodes CASSFTGTRNEKLFF.

This clonotype has only a few counts. The V and J genes are TRBV3-1 and TRBJ2-3, with 14 bases fitting TRBD2. This CDR3 is 16 amino acids long. Germline V gene lookup returns CDR1 LGHDT and CDR2 YNNKEL (reference sequence). Trimming took 4 bases from V and 6 from J; bases not matched to a gene: 6. CDR3 residues: CASSLRLAGGHDTQYF. CDR3 coding DNA: TGTGCCAGCAGCCTTCGACTAGCGGGGGGGCATGATACGCAGTATTTT.

The DNA for the CDR3 is TGCGCCAGCAGCTCGGGACACGTGAACTCTGGAAACACCATATATTTT. Translation: CASSSGHVNSGNTIYF. This sequence joins TRBV5-1 and TRBJ1-3; D perhaps matches TRBD1 (6 bases). V lost 3 bases to trimming and J lost 0 bases, with 13 bases between them. The CDR3 spans 16 residues. CDR1 and CDR2 from the germline V gene are SGHRS and YFSETQ.

Only a few counts were recorded for this clonotype. The rearrangement joins TRBV7-2 to TRBJ2-5; 10 bases are a match to TRBD2. V trimming: 5 bases; J trimming: 7 bases; junction bases outside the gene matches: 13. Germline CDR1 is SGHTA and CDR2 is FQGNSA. The CDR3 extends over 16 amino acids. The DNA for the CDR3 is TGTGCCAGCAGCCTCCTTAGCGGGGGGCCAGGAGGGACCCAGTACTTC. It yields the protein CASSLLSGGPGGTQYF.

This clonotype was observed a few times. The chain employs TRBV6-5 and TRBJ1-1; D not certain. The germline V gene has CDR1 MNHEY and CDR2 SVGAGI. There are 12 residues in the CDR3. V was clipped by 7 bases and J by 3 bases, with 9 bases between them. The CDR3 region is CASTSWDTEAFF. DNA of the CDR3: TGTGCCAGCACTTCATGGGACACTGAAGCTTTCTTT.

J is TRBJ2-3 and V is TRBV3-1; D is perhaps TRBD1 (6 bases). V lost 3 bases and J 2 bases, leaving 12 bases between the germline ends. CDR3 length: 15 amino acids. CDR1 LGHDT and CDR2 YNNKEL come from the germline V gene (reference sequence). The CDR3 protein is CASSQGHTSTDTQYF. The CDR3 DNA reads as TGTGCCAGCAGCCAGGGACACACGTCCACAGATACGCAGTATTTT.

This clonotype has only a few counts. The rearrangement joins TRBV5-6 to TRBJ2-6, with D uncertain. With 0 bases removed from V and 0 bases from J, the gap between germline ends came to 10 bases. This CDR3 is built from 17 residues. Per germline, CDR1 SGHDT and CDR2 YYEEEE. The CDR3 here is CASSLAGPFSGANVLTF. DNA of the CDR3: TGTGCCAGCAGCTTGGCCGGCCCGTTCTCTGGGGCCAACGTCCTGACTTTC.

The gene calls are TRBV13 and TRBJ2-7; 8 positions match TRBD1. Germline trimming cut 5 bases from V and 3 bases from J; bases unmatched to any gene: 6. Germline V gene data show CDR1 as PRHDT and CDR2 as FYEKMQ (reference sequence). CDR3 length: 14 amino acids. The CDR3 here is CASSGGTGGYEQYF. The CDR3 coding sequence is TGTGCCAGCAGCGGAGGAACAGGGGGCTACGAGCAGTACTTC.

This clonotype has just a few counts. V gene TRBV12-3 or TRBV12-4 combines with J gene TRBJ2-3, with 10 bases lining up with TRBD2. The CDR3 runs to 16 residues. V shed 7 bases, J shed 4 bases, and the junction held 11 bases outside the gene matches. CDR3 bases: TGTGCCAGCACCCCGATCCTTCTAGCGGGGGCAGATACGCAGTATTTT. This translates into CASTPILLAGADTQYF.

This clonotype occurred a few times. The chain combines TRBV4-1 with TRBJ2-3; TRBD2 is a possible D gene (5 bases). V lost 0 bases to trimming and J lost 0 bases, with 13 bases between them. In germline, CDR1 is MGHRA, CDR2 YSYEKL. This CDR3 has 17 amino acids. CDR3 DNA sequence: TGCGCCAGCAGCCAAGACTCGGCGGGTTCGAGCACAGATACGCAGTATTTT. It yields the protein CASSQDSAGSSTDTQYF.

In its sample, this clonotype was seen a few times. The chain's CDR3 is CASSFFGTQYF. Written as DNA, the CDR3 is TGTGCCAGCAGCTTTTTTGGGACCCAGTACTTC. The rearrangement links TRBV7-2 to TRBJ2-5, with D unresolved. The ends were cut back, 3 bases at V and 7 bases at J, with 6 bases in the middle. The CDR3 is 11 amino acids. Germline V gives CDR1 SGHTA, CDR2 FQGNSA.

This clonotype is a singleton in its sample. This rearrangement joins TRBV29-1 to TRBJ1-2; possibly TRBD1 for D (5 bases). The CDR3 sequence is 12 residues long. Germline V lookup: CDR1 SQVTM, CDR2 ANQGSEA. With 6 bases removed from V and 13 bases from J, the gap between germline ends came to 21 bases. The DNA of the CDR3 is TGCAGCGTCCGCGGCGGGGCGGAACGCCTCACCTTC. Amino acids: CSVRGGAERLTF. The entire variable domain, with the rest obtained from reference TRBV29-1 and TRBJ1-2, is as follows: SAVISQKPSRDICQRGTSLTIQCQVDSQVTMMFWYRQQPGQSLTLIATANQGSEATYESGFVIDKFPISRPNLTFSTLTVSNMSPEDSSIYLCSVRGGAERLTFGSGTRLTVV.

V is TRBV5-6 and J is TRBJ2-7; D assignment may be TRBD1 or TRBD2 (5 bases each). Trimming pared 0 bases from V and 7 bases from J, leaving 20 bases between. Germline loops: CDR1 SGHDT, CDR2 YYEEEE. The CDR3 is made up of 16 amino acids. CDR3 residues: CASSLGPGTSGWEQYV. The CDR3 DNA is TGTGCCAGCAGCTTGGGCCCCGGGACCTCGGGGTGGGAGCAGTACGTC.

The gene calls are TRBV7-9 and TRBJ2-5; D not resolved. V lost 5 bases, J lost 4 bases, and 11 bases lay in between. The CDR3 sequence is 13 residues long. Germline CDR1 reads SEHNR; CDR2 reads FQNEAQ (reference sequence). CDR3 DNA sequence: TGTGCCAGCAGCCCAACGACTCCAGAGACCCAGTACTTC. Translated: CASSPTTPETQYF.

The sample holds a few counts of this clonotype. The CDR3 DNA follows: TGTGCCAGCAGCTTATCGACAGTGCTAAGCTCCTACAATGAGCAGTTCTTC. It is translated as CASSLSTVLSSYNEQFF. This chain links TRBV11-2 with TRBJ2-1; a weak D match, TRBD1 (5 bases). CDR3 size: 17 residues. The germline V gene encodes CDR1 SGHAT and CDR2 FQNNGV. V was cut by 2 bases and J by 0 bases, with 14 bases left in between.

V usage is TRBV7-9 and J usage is TRBJ1-3; weak D call: TRBD1 (6 bases). There are 14 residues in the CDR3. Per the germline V gene, CDR1 is SEHNR and CDR2 is FQNEAQ (reference sequence). Between the trimmed V and J ends, which lost 6 bases and 0 bases, there was a span of 9 bases. In DNA, the CDR3 is TGTGCCAGCAGAGGGGGGAGCTCTGGAAACACCATATATTTT. This sequence encodes CASRGGSSGNTIYF.

In its sample, this clonotype was seen a few times. The chain carries TRBV18 and TRBJ2-7; TRBD2 aligns across 10 bases. CDR3 length: 15 residues. The trim removed 1 base at V and 6 bases at J, leaving 6 bases unmatched. CDR1 and CDR2 from the germline V gene are KGHSH and LQKENI. The chain's CDR3 is CASSPLAGGASEQYF. CDR3 nucleotide sequence: TGTGCCAGCTCACCACTAGCGGGGGGCGCCTCCGAGCAGTACTTC.

This clonotype came up a few times. This chain joins TRBV7-2 and TRBJ2-1; either TRBD1 or TRBD2 may supply D (5 bases each). Germline CDR1 is SGHTA and CDR2 is FQGNSA. The CDR3 covers 13 residues. Between the trimmed V and J ends, which lost 3 bases and 9 bases, there was a span of 12 bases. CDR3 protein: CASSFSGPTEQFF. CDR3 in DNA: TGTGCCAGCAGCTTCTCGGGGCCCACTGAGCAGTTCTTC.

The rearrangement joins TRBV30 to TRBJ1-1; D remains ambiguous. The V end was cut by 4 bases, the J end by 2 bases, with 14 bases between. The CDR3 has 14 amino acids. The germline CDR1 and CDR2 sequences are GTSNPN and SVGIG (reference sequence). The CDR3 is CAWITSALNTEAFF. CDR3 sequence (DNA): TGTGCCTGGATTACTTCAGCACTTAACACTGAAGCTTTCTTT. The entire variable domain, with the rest obtained from reference TRBV30 and TRBJ1-1, is as follows: SQTIHQWPATLVQPVGSPLSLECTVEGTSNPNLYWYRQAAGRGLQLLFYSVGIGQISSEVPQNLSASRPQDRQFILSSKKLLLSDSGFYLCAWITSALNTEAFFGQGTRLTVV.

The rearrangement uses TRBV5-1 and TRBJ2-3; 11 nucleotides match TRBD2. V lost 4 bases and J lost 5; bases outside the gene matches: 12. Germline V gene data show CDR1 as SGHRS and CDR2 as YFSETQ. The CDR3 totals 17 residues. CDR3 DNA: TGCGCCAGCAGCCGAAGAAGCCTAGCGGGGGGAAGAGATACGCAGTATTTT. Residues: CASSRRSLAGGRDTQYF.

This clonotype has only a few counts. The chain carries TRBV5-1 and TRBJ2-1, with 9 bases lining up with TRBD1. Germline trimming cut 5 bases from V and 7 bases from J; bases unmatched to any gene: 4. CDR1 and CDR2 (germline): SGHRS, YFSETQ. This CDR3 region has 13 residues. In DNA form, the CDR3 reads TGCGCCAGCAGGGTGACAGGGGGTAATGAGCAGTTCTTC. It codes for CASRVTGGNEQFF.

The gene calls are TRBV18 and TRBJ2-3; D gene uncertain. The V end was cut by 4 bases, the J end by 4 bases, with 15 bases between. CDR1 and CDR2 from the germline V gene are KGHSH and LQKENI. CDR3 length equals 15 residues. The CDR3 protein is CASSQTPEGPDTQYF. CDR3 DNA: TGTGCCAGCTCACAGACCCCAGAAGGTCCAGATACGCAGTATTTT.

In this sample, this clonotype turned up a few times. The chain employs TRBV6-2 or TRBV6-3 and TRBJ2-1; D ambiguous. The CDR3 loop spans 14 amino acids. Trimming removed 2 bases from V and 8 bases from J, with 13 bases in between. From germline, CDR1 is MNHEY and CDR2 SVGEGT. This CDR3 is CASSYDGPLDEQFF. As DNA, the CDR3 is TGTGCCAGCAGTTACGACGGTCCCCTAGATGAGCAGTTCTTC.